Below, 18 T cell receptor beta chains from the same sample are listed, as sequenced in a study of blood T cell repertoires in COVID-19 (dated by TCRdb to about 2020). The receptor library was made with the immunoSEQ multiplex PCR assay. TCRdb took this table from immuneACCESS and kept in-frame rearrangements with V and J called. Such tables lack part of the clones; where checked against another copy, unresolved V genes explain under half of the gap, and the rest is unexplained. Recorded for this sample are some 180,000 clones; roughly 89% of them occurred a single time. In total, the top ten clones hold 0.62% of the sample. Material: peripheral blood. The receptors shown here come from a man over 45 with acute or convalescent COVID-19.

This chain connects TRBV9 to TRBJ2-2, with D possibly matching TRBD2 (6 bases). The V gene's germline CDR1 is SGDLS and CDR2 YYNGEE. Trimming took 0 bases from V and 3 from J, leaving 12 bases between them. The CDR3 spans 16 residues. For the CDR3, the DNA is TGTGCCAGCAGCGTAGCGGGCAGGAGGGACACCGGGGAGCTGTTTTTT. Its translation: CASSVAGRRDTGELFF.

This clone was counted a few times. This rearrangement joins TRBV18 to TRBJ2-3; D may be TRBD2 (5 bases). CDR1 and CDR2 from the germline V gene are KGHSH and LQKENI. The CDR3 totals 15 residues. Trimming shortened V by 1 base and J by 6 bases, and 14 bases separated the two germline ends. CDR3 protein: CASSPRGLEGDTQYF. The CDR3 bases are TGTGCCAGCTCACCACGCGGGCTAGAAGGTGATACGCAGTATTTT.

The V and J genes are TRBV3-1 (or the pseudogene TRBV3-2) and TRBJ2-3; possibly TRBD2 for D (7 bases). The CDR3 spans 16 residues. Germline CDR1 LGHDT, CDR2 YNNKEL (reference sequence). Between the trimmed V and J ends, which lost 4 bases and 2 bases, there was a span of 16 bases. In DNA form, the CDR3 reads TGTGCCAGCAGCCCAGGGGCTAGCGGTTCCACAGATACGCAGTATTTT. The encoded protein is CASSPGASGSTDTQYF.

As concerns this clone: The same CDR3 is also encoded by other DNA sequences in this sample. The chain links TRBV19 to TRBJ1-6, with a weak D call TRBD1 (6 bases). Trimming stripped 6 bases from V and 8 bases from J, with 14 bases between. The CDR3 extends over 14 amino acids. The germline CDR1 and CDR2 sequences are LNHDA and SQIVND (reference sequence). DNA for the CDR3: TGTGCCAGTAGCCCACAGGGAGGGGATTCACCCCTCCACTTT. Encoded protein: CASSPQGGDSPLHF.

This chain connects TRBV6-4 to TRBJ2-1, with TRBD1 matching over 7 bases. The CDR3 loop spans 16 amino acids. The germline gives CDR1 MRHNA, CDR2 SNTAGT. J lost 3 bases, V lost 0 bases, and 5 bases had no gene match. The DNA for the CDR3 is TGTGCCAGCAGTGACTCAAGGGACAGACTCTACAATGAGCAGTTCTTC. Its protein product is CASSDSRDRLYNEQFF.

The chain employs TRBV7-6 and TRBJ1-1, with D uncertain. V gave up 5 bases and J gave up 2 bases, with 9 bases separating them. Germline V lookup: CDR1 SGHVS, CDR2 FNYEAQ. The CDR3 sequence is 13 residues long. CDR3 loop: CASSLRSNTEAFF. CDR3 DNA: TGTGCCAGCAGCCTTCGGTCAAACACTGAAGCTTTCTTT.

This clone has only one observation. The chain uses TRBV7-9 and TRBJ2-7, with 14 bases identical to TRBD2. CDR1 is SEHNR, CDR2 FQNEAQ, per germline (reference sequence). V gave up 0 bases and J gave up 6 bases; unmatched junction bases: 4. This CDR3 comprises 16 residues. The CDR3 reads CASSLALTSGRGEQYF. As DNA, the CDR3 is TGTGCCAGCAGCTTAGCGTTGACTAGCGGGAGGGGCGAGCAGTACTTC.

The rearrangement uses TRBV5-1 and TRBJ2-5; 7 positions match TRBD1. The germline gives CDR1 SGHRS, CDR2 YFSETQ. The CDR3 runs to 15 residues. V lost 3 bases and J lost 5; bases outside the gene matches: 10. CDR3 residues: CASSSVGGEGETQYF. CDR3 coding DNA: TGCGCCAGCAGCTCGGTAGGGGGCGAGGGGGAGACCCAGTACTTC.

The chain recombines TRBV19 with TRBJ1-3, with TRBD1 matching 8 bases. From germline, CDR1 is LNHDA and CDR2 SQIVND (reference sequence). V lost 6 bases, J lost 4 bases, and 5 bases stayed unmatched. The CDR3 runs to 14 residues. CDR3 in amino acids: CASRTTGGGNTIYF. CDR3 bases: TGTGCCAGTAGGACCACAGGGGGAGGAAACACCATATATTTT.

The rearrangement uses TRBV19 and TRBJ1-1; D perhaps matches TRBD1 (5 bases). Germline V gene lookup returns CDR1 LNHDA and CDR2 SQIVND (reference sequence). V dropped 7 bases and J dropped 2 bases, with 11 bases sitting between them. This CDR3 is 13 amino acids long. CDR3 nucleotide sequence: TGTGCCAGTAAGTTCAGGGCAAACACTGAAGCTTTCTTT. This codes for CASKFRANTEAFF. Full variable domain (remainder filled in from reference TRBV19 and TRBJ1-1): DGGITQSPKYLFRKEGQNVTLSCEQNLNHDAMYWYRQDPGQGLRLIYYSQIVNDFQKGDIAEGYSVSREKKESFPLTVTSAQKNPTAFYLCASKFRANTEAFFGQGTRLTVV.

This rearrangement joins TRBV28 to TRBJ2-3, with a weak D call TRBD2 (6 bases). This CDR3 spans 12 amino acids. In germline, CDR1 is MDHEN, CDR2 SYDVKM. Trimming took off 9 bases at V and 5 bases at J, with 12 bases between the two ends. The CDR3: CASRESGDTQYF. CDR3 DNA: TGTGCCAGTCGGGAGTCCGGAGATACGCAGTATTTT.

Only one count was recorded for this clone. The V call is TRBV4-2, the J call TRBJ2-1; 16 bases match TRBD2. This CDR3 has 22 residues. The germline V gene has CDR1 LGHNA and CDR2 YNFKEQ. V lost 0 bases and J lost 6; bases outside the gene matches: 17. Here the CDR3 reads CASSQDRGGTSGRALGTNEQFF. CDR3 bases: TGTGCCAGCAGCCAAGATCGGGGAGGGACTAGCGGGAGGGCCCTCGGTACCAATGAGCAGTTCTTC.

The rearrangement links TRBV3-1 (or the pseudogene TRBV3-2) to TRBJ1-4; D call uncertain. Germline V gene lookup returns CDR1 LGHDT and CDR2 YNNKEL (reference sequence). The length of the CDR3 is 13 residues. V dropped 3 bases and J dropped 15 bases, with 17 bases sitting between them. This CDR3 is CASSQTHGGEVFF. In DNA, the CDR3 is TGTGCCAGCAGCCAGACCCATGGCGGGGAGGTGTTTTTT.

CDR3 protein: CASSLGPSGRADYNEQFF. CDR3 sequence (DNA): TGTGCCAGCAGCTTAGGCCCTAGCGGGAGGGCGGATTACAATGAGCAGTTCTTC. The chain joins TRBV7-2 to TRBJ2-1; 12 bases match TRBD2. This CDR3 spans 18 amino acids. The ends lost 1 base at V and 4 bases at J; junction bases unmatched: 8. The germline V gene encodes CDR1 SGHTA and CDR2 FQGNSA.

The chain recombines TRBV14 with TRBJ1-6; weak D call: TRBD1 (5 bases). The CDR3 extends over 15 amino acids. Germline CDR1 is SGHDN and CDR2 is FVKESK. Trimming stripped 1 base from V and 10 bases from J, with 14 bases between. The CDR3 protein is CASSQGRAGGSPLHF. CDR3 DNA sequence: TGTGCCAGCAGCCAAGGGCGGGCCGGGGGGTCACCCCTCCACTTT.

The genes are TRBV7-2 and TRBJ2-2; a weak D match, TRBD1 (6 bases). Trimming cost V 8 bases and J 5 bases, with 12 bases left between them. CDR1 and CDR2 (germline): SGHTA, FQGNSA. The CDR3 is 13 residues long. CDR3 in amino acids: CASHTGQTGELFF. CDR3 bases: TGTGCCAGCCACACAGGGCAAACCGGGGAGCTGTTTTTT.

This chain uses TRBV6-1 with TRBJ2-3; D is perhaps TRBD2 (5 bases). The V and J ends lost 3 bases and 3 bases respectively, with 7 bases between them. The CDR3 contains 13 residues. Germline V gene data show CDR1 as MNHNS and CDR2 as SASEGT. CDR3 residues: CASSEWETDTQYF. CDR3 DNA sequence: TGTGCCAGCAGTGAGTGGGAGACAGATACGCAGTATTTT.

The genes are TRBV9 and TRBJ2-1; 7 bases agree with TRBD1. With V trimmed by 2 bases and J by 0 bases, 2 bases remained unmatched. The CDR3 extends over 15 amino acids. Per germline, CDR1 SGDLS and CDR2 YYNGEE. The CDR3 coding sequence is TGTGCCAGCAGCGTGCGACAGGGCTCCTACAATGAGCAGTTCTTC. Amino acid sequence: CASSVRQGSYNEQFF.